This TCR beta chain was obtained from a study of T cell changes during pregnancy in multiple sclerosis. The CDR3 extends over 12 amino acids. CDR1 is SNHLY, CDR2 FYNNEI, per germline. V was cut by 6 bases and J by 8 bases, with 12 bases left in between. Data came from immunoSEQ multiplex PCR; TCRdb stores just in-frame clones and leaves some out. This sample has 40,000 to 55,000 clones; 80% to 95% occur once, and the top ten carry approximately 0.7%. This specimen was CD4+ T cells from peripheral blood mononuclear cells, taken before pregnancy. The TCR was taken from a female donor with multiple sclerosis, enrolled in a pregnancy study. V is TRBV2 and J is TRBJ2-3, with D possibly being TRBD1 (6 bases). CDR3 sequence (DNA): TGTGCCAGCAGAGCCAGGGGTGGTACGCAGTATTTT. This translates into CASRARGGTQYF.